The 19 T cell receptor beta chains given below trace back to one sample, sequenced in a study of PD-L1 blockade in urothelial cancer (TCRdb year 2017). Libraries were made using the immunoSEQ multiplex PCR assay. In TCRdb, the immuneACCESS table is reduced to in-frame sequences with V and J assigned. These tables do not hold every clone; where another copy was compared, an unresolved V gene accounts for under half, and the others remain unexplained. This sample is represented by roughly 55,000 clones; roughly 84% of them were singletons. In total, the top ten clones hold about 20% of the sample. The label giving this sample's time point can be read as: pretreatment peripheral blood. Here the sequenced sample was PBMCs, taken around atezolizumab (anti-PD-L1) treatment. The receptors here all came from a man between 60 and 75 years old with urothelial cancer.

The chain is built from TRBV11-2 and TRBJ1-6; the match to TRBD1 covers 7 bases. CDR3 size: 16 residues. The V and J ends lost 2 bases and 1 base, in that order; junction bases with no gene match: 2. From germline, CDR1 is SGHAT and CDR2 FQNNGV. This CDR3 reads CASSLTGESYNSPLHF. As DNA, the CDR3 is TGTGCCAGCAGCTTAACAGGGGAATCCTATAATTCACCCCTCCACTTT.

The chain recombines TRBV9 with TRBJ1-1; D is unclear. V was cut by 0 bases and J by 1 base, with 7 bases left in between. Germline-derived CDR1 and CDR2 are SGDLS and YYNGEE. CDR3 length equals 14 residues. CDR3 nucleotides: TGTGCCAGCAGCGTAGAAGTCGGGAACACTGAAGCTTTCTTT. Translating gives CASSVEVGNTEAFF.

CDR3 nucleotide sequence: TGTGCCAGCAGACCGATCGACAGCTATAATTCACCCCTCCACTTT. It codes for CASRPIDSYNSPLHF. This sequence joins TRBV6-4 and TRBJ1-6, with TRBD1 as a possible D gene (5 bases). The length of the CDR3 is 15 residues. Germline CDR1 is MRHNA and CDR2 is SNTAGT. V lost 6 bases and J lost 3, with 12 bases in between.

The gene calls are TRBV5-1 and TRBJ2-7; TRBD1 is a possible D gene (6 bases). Trimming pared 6 bases from V and 3 bases from J, leaving 13 bases between. The germline gives CDR1 SGHRS, CDR2 YFSETQ. CDR3 length: 13 amino acids. The CDR3 loop reads CASNRDPGYEQYF. CDR3 coding DNA: TGCGCCAGCAACAGGGACCCAGGCTACGAGCAGTACTTC.

V and J are TRBV7-9 and TRBJ1-6; D might be TRBD1 (6 bases). Germline V gene data show CDR1 as SEHNR and CDR2 as FQNEAQ (reference sequence). The germline V and J ends were trimmed by 8 bases and 12 bases, with 17 bases remaining between them. This CDR3 is built from 13 residues. CDR3 in amino acids: CASDPLEQGPLHF. Here the CDR3 DNA reads TGTGCCAGCGACCCCCTAGAACAGGGACCCCTCCACTTT. The complete variable domain, with remaining parts taken from reference TRBV7-9 and TRBJ1-6, reads DTGVSQNPRHKITKRGQNVTFRCDPISEHNRLYWYRQTLGQGPEFLTYFQNEAQLEKSRLLSDRFSAERPKGSFSTLEIQRTEQGDSAMYLCASDPLEQGPLHFGNGTRLTVT.

The CDR3 coding sequence is TGTGCCAGCAGGACAGGGCCGACGCAGCCCCAGCATTTT. Protein product: CASRTGPTQPQHF. V gene TRBV6-5 combines with J gene TRBJ1-5, with 7 bases lining up with TRBD1. V lost 6 bases to trimming and J lost 7 bases; unmatched junction nucleotides: 6. This CDR3 has 13 residues. Germline V gives CDR1 MNHEY, CDR2 SVGAGI.

The chain uses TRBV9 and TRBJ1-3; perhaps TRBD1 as D (5 bases). CDR1 and CDR2 from the germline V gene are SGDLS and YYNGEE. Trimming stripped 0 bases from V and 2 bases from J, with 12 bases between. The CDR3 consists of 16 residues. CDR3 DNA sequence: TGTGCCAGCAGCGTAGTGTTCAGGGCGCCTGGAAACACCATATATTTT. This sequence encodes CASSVVFRAPGNTIYF.

This chain links TRBV9 with TRBJ2-1; TRBD2 is a possible D gene (5 bases). The CDR3 covers 16 residues. Germline CDR1 reads SGDLS; CDR2 reads YYNGEE. V shed 0 bases and J shed 2 bases, with 12 bases lying between them. The chain's CDR3 is CASSVGGVMAYNEQFF. The DNA for the CDR3 is TGTGCCAGCAGCGTAGGGGGAGTGATGGCCTACAATGAGCAGTTCTTC. Drawing the rest from reference TRBV9 and TRBJ2-1, the complete variable domain is DSGVTQTPKHLITATGQRVTLRCSPRSGDLSVYWYQQSLDQGLQFLIQYYNGEERAKGNILERFSAQQFPDLHSELNLSSLELGDSALYFCASSVGGVMAYNEQFFGPGTRLTVL.

The J gene is TRBJ2-1, the V gene TRBV27; D possibly corresponds to TRBD2 (6 bases). This CDR3 is built from 12 residues. The V end was cut by 2 bases, the J end by 7 bases, with 6 bases between. From germline, CDR1 is MNHEY and CDR2 SMNVEV (reference sequence). The CDR3 DNA is TGTGCCAGCAGTTTAGGGAGGAATGAGCAGTTCTTC. Protein product: CASSLGRNEQFF.

The chain is built from TRBV5-8 and TRBJ1-5; 9 positions match TRBD1. The CDR3 sequence is 17 residues long. The germline V gene encodes CDR1 SGHTS and CDR2 YDEGEE. V lost 0 bases to trimming and J lost 2 bases; unmatched junction nucleotides: 6. The CDR3 region is CASSLGWGQGGNQPQHF. The CDR3 nucleotides are TGTGCCAGCAGCTTGGGATGGGGACAGGGTGGCAATCAGCCCCAGCATTTT.

The CDR3 is CSVGGAGLPNTEAFF. CDR3 DNA sequence: TGCAGCGTTGGGGGCGCGGGATTACCGAACACTGAAGCTTTCTTT. The V and J genes are TRBV29-1 and TRBJ1-1; maybe TRBD1 (5 bases). V gave up 4 bases and J gave up 1 base, with 16 bases separating them. The CDR3 is 15 residues long. Germline V gives CDR1 SQVTM, CDR2 ANQGSEA.

The chain is built from TRBV16 and TRBJ1-1, with TRBD1 matching over 10 bases. The CDR3 has 16 residues. Germline values: CDR1 KGHSY, CDR2 FQNENV. Trimming cost V 0 bases and J 4 bases; bases outside gene matches: 5. The CDR3 here is CASSQSVTGGRTEAFF. Here the CDR3 DNA reads TGTGCCAGCAGCCAATCCGTGACAGGGGGCCGCACTGAAGCTTTCTTT.

This clone was detected only a few times. This same CDR3 is encoded by further DNA sequences in the sample. V usage is TRBV6-5 and J usage is TRBJ1-5; TRBD1 aligns across 8 bases. The junction had 5 bases not matched to a gene; V was cut back by 8 bases and J by 2 bases. Per germline, CDR1 MNHEY and CDR2 SVGAGI. The CDR3 runs 14 residues. The CDR3 loop reads CASRTGMGNQPQHF. The CDR3 DNA reads as TGTGCCAGCCGGACAGGGATGGGCAATCAGCCCCAGCATTTT.

The genes are TRBV7-6 and TRBJ2-1; possibly TRBD1 for D (6 bases). V gave up 5 bases and J gave up 5 bases, with 16 bases separating them. This CDR3 has 15 amino acids. The germline gives CDR1 SGHVS, CDR2 FNYEAQ. CDR3 nucleotide sequence: TGTGCCAGCAGCAGTTTCACAGGGATCAACAATGAGCAGTTCTTC. It yields the protein CASSSFTGINNEQFF.

The genes are TRBV10-2 and TRBJ1-3, with TRBD1 identical over 9 bases. This CDR3 is 16 amino acids long. From germline, CDR1 is WSHSY and CDR2 SAAADI. J lost 4 bases, V lost 6 bases, and 10 bases had no gene match. The CDR3 bases are TGCGCCAGCAGAGAAACCGGGACAGGGATAGGAAACACCATATATTTT. Its translation is CASRETGTGIGNTIYF.

In this sample, this clone turned up many times. This chain connects TRBV14 to TRBJ2-1; 9 nucleotides agree with TRBD2. The V and J ends lost 1 base and 4 bases, in that order; junction bases with no gene match: 5. Germline loops: CDR1 SGHDN, CDR2 FVKESK. The CDR3 extends over 16 amino acids. The CDR3 DNA is TGTGCCAGCAGCCAAGGGTTAGCGGGGGTATACAATGAGCAGTTCTTC. The encoded protein is CASSQGLAGVYNEQFF.

This chain joins TRBV2 and TRBJ1-1, with 7 bases lining up with TRBD1. The CDR3 is 14 residues long. CDR1 SNHLY and CDR2 FYNNEI come from the germline V gene. The J segment lost 0 bases and the V segment lost 4 bases, leaving 2 bases of the junction unmatched. CDR3 coding DNA: TGTGCCAGCAGTGGACAGGGACTGAACACTGAAGCTTTCTTT. The encoded protein is CASSGQGLNTEAFF.

The V call is TRBV11-1, the J call TRBJ2-1, with TRBD1 identical over 7 bases. This CDR3 has 15 residues. Germline V CDR1 and CDR2: SGHAT, FQDESV (reference sequence). Germline trimming cut 4 bases from V and 12 bases from J; bases unmatched to any gene: 15. CDR3 protein: CASSSRQGGYDGQFF. CDR3 nucleotides: TGTGCCAGCAGCTCGAGACAGGGTGGATACGATGGGCAGTTCTTC.

The chain is built from TRBV5-6 and TRBJ1-2; D might be TRBD1 (6 bases). Germline values: CDR1 SGHDT, CDR2 YYEEEE. The CDR3 is 12 residues long. Between the trimmed V and J ends, which lost 4 bases and 7 bases, there was a span of 11 bases. The DNA of the CDR3 is TGTGCCAGCAGCCCCGGACAGTTTGGCTACACCTTC. Its translation is CASSPGQFGYTF.